The clone carrying this T cell receptor beta chain was observed many times. The target antigen is unknown. Study-wide results and caveats: Tumor Tregs overlapped most with tumor, then blood, naive CD4+ cells.

After constant-region reverse-primer amplification, full-length variable regions underwent semi-nested PCR with Nested Universal Primer A. A single record per CDR3 protein comes from TCRdb applying MiXCR to the 5' RACE reads. Altogether under 65,000 distinct CDR3 sequences are present, roughly 20% being singletons, with the ten largest covering 2.5% to 4%. Treg sorting used a CD4+CD25+CD127-/low gate. The V end lost 0 bases, the J end lost 1 base, and 7 bases lay between the germline ends. The CDR3 length is 14 residues. Germline-derived CDR1 and CDR2 are SGHRS and YFSETQ. The sample taken for sequencing was tumor-infiltrating Tregs sorted from the breast tumor. This chain joins TRBV5-1 and TRBJ2-5, with D uncertain. This clonotype was obtained from a female donor with breast cancer. CDR3 loop: CASSLGGPQETQYF. The CDR3 DNA reads TGCGCCAGCAGCTTGGGTGGGCCCCAAGAGACCCAGTACTTC.